The 3 T cell receptor beta chains presented below share a single source sample, sequenced in a study of blood T cell repertoires in COVID-19. Produced via immunoSEQ multiplex PCR; TCRdb's table is partial and in-frame only. This sample has under 20,000 clones, with roughly 89% found just once. Sequencing used peripheral blood. All receptors derive from a man between 60 and 75 years old with active COVID-19.

The chain uses TRBV9 and TRBJ2-7; D not certain. The V gene lost 0 bases and the J gene lost 0 bases, with 7 bases spanning the gap. The CDR3 covers 14 residues. The germline CDR1 and CDR2 sequences are SGDLS and YYNGEE. The CDR3 is CASSVELASYEQYF. In nucleotides, the CDR3 is TGTGCCAGCAGCGTAGAACTCGCCTCCTACGAGCAGTACTTC.

J is TRBJ1-1 and V is TRBV19; a weak D match, TRBD1 (6 bases). The V end was cut by 3 bases, the J end by 4 bases, with 18 bases between. Germline CDR1 is LNHDA and CDR2 is SQIVND (reference sequence). This CDR3 spans 16 amino acids. The CDR3 loop is CASSISSGGHGTEAFF. The CDR3 coding sequence is TGTGCCAGTAGTATCTCCTCGGGGGGCCACGGCACTGAAGCTTTCTTT.

The chain uses TRBV19 and TRBJ1-1; TRBD1 aligns across 8 bases. Looked up from germline, CDR1 is LNHDA and CDR2 is SQIVND (reference sequence). The CDR3 totals 13 residues. The V and J ends lost 9 bases and 10 bases, in that order; junction bases with no gene match: 13. CDR3 nucleotide sequence: TGTGCCAGCGAAGGGAATCTCCAGGGGGCAGCTTTCTTT. It encodes CASEGNLQGAAFF.